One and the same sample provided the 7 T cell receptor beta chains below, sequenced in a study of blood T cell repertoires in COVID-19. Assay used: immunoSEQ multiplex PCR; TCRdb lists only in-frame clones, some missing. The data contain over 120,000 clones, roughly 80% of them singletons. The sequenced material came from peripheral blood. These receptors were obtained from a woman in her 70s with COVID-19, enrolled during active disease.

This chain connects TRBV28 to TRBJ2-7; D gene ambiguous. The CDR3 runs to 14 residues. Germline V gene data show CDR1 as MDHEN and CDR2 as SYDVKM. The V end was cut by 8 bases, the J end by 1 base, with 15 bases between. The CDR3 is CASLSSAVSYEQYF. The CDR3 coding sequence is TGTGCCAGCCTCTCCTCGGCGGTATCCTACGAGCAGTACTTC.

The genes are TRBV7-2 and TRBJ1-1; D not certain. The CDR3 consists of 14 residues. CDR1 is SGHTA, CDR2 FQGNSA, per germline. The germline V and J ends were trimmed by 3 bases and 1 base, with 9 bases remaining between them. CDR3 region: CASSFITGNTEAFF. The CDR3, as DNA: TGTGCCAGCAGCTTTATTACTGGGAACACTGAAGCTTTCTTT. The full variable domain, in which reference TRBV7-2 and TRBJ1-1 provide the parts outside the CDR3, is GAGVSQSPSNKVTEKGKDVELRCDPISGHTALYWYRQSLGQGLEFLIYFQGNSAPDKSGLPSDRFSAERTGGSVSTLTIQRTQQEDSAVYLCASSFITGNTEAFFGQGTRLTVV.

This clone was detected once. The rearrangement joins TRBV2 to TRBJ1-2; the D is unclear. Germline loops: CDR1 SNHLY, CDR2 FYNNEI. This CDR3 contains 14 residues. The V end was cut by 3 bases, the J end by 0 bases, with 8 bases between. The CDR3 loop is CASSDVEPNYGYTF. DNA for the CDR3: TGTGCCAGCAGTGATGTAGAGCCTAACTATGGCTACACCTTC.

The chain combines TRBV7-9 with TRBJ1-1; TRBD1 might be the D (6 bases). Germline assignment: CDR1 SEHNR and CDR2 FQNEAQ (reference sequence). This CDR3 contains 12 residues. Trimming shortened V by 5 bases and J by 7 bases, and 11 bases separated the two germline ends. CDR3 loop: CASSRGGFEAFF. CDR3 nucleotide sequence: TGTGCCAGCAGCCGAGGGGGATTTGAAGCTTTCTTT.

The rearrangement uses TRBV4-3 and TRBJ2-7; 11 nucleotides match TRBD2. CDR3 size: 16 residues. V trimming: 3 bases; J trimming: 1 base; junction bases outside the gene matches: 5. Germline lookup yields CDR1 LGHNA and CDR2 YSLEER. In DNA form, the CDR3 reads TGCGCCAGCAGCCAGGGCCCTAGCGGGGGGTCCTACGAGCAGTACTTC. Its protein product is CASSQGPSGGSYEQYF.

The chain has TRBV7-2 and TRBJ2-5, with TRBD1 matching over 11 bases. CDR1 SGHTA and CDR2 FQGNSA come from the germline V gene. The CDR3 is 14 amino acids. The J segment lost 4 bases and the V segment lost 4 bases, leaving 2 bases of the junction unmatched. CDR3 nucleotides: TGTGCCAGCAGCTCGGGACAGGGGGGAGAGACCCAGTACTTC. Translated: CASSSGQGGETQYF.

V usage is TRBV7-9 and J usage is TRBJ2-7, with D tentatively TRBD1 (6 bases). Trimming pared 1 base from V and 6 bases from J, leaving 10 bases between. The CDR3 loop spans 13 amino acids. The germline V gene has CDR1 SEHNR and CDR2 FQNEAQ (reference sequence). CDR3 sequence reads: CASSLEGQSEQYF. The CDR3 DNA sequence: TGTGCCAGCAGCTTAGAAGGACAGAGCGAGCAGTACTTC.